A selection of T cell receptor beta chains follows, all from one sample in a study of blood T cells in healthy people across ages. TCRdb re-analysed the 5' RACE reads in MiXCR, keeping a single row per CDR3 protein. The data show approximately 820,000 distinct CDR3 sequences, more than 40% seen once. The sample consisted of blood. The receptors come from a man in his 60s in good health. The CDR3 runs from the conserved cysteine through the conserved F or W. The D gene is left open where the match is weak. Expanded clones are given a class, and other clones once, few, many or no size at all.

TRBD1 TRBJ2-5 TRBV28 NA CASSLFGDRQETQYF TGTGCCAGCAGTTTGTTTGGGGACAGACAAGAGACCCAGTACTTC
TRBD1 TRBJ1-5 TRBV20-1 NA CSAQRTGNQPQHF TGCAGTGCTCAAAGGACAGGTAATCAGCCCCAGCATTTT
NA TRBJ2-1 TRBV12-3/TRBV12-4 NA CASIQPGLLYNEQFF TGTGCCAGCATCCAACCAGGGTTGTTGTACAATGAGCAGTTCTTC
TRBD1 TRBJ1-2 TRBV5-8 once CASSTGQGKTYGYTF TGTGCCAGCAGCACGGGACAGGGGAAAACCTATGGCTACACCTTC
NA TRBJ2-7 TRBV11-2 NA CASSSPGHGSYEQYF TGTGCCAGCAGCTCGCCGGGACATGGGTCCTACGAGCAGTACTTC
NA TRBJ2-4 TRBV14 few CASSQGSRWGDQYF TGTGCCAGCAGCCAAGGATCACGCTGGGGAGATCAGTACTTC
NA TRBJ1-1 TRBV12-3/TRBV12-4 NA CASTHPFGNTEAFF TGTGCCAGCACCCACCCTTTCGGGAACACTGAAGCTTTCTTT
NA TRBJ1-2 TRBV28 NA CASTRDVYGYTF TGTGCCAGCACCAGGGACGTCTATGGCTACACCTTC
TRBD1 TRBJ2-5 TRBV4-1 NA CASSQERKQGDAQETQYF TGCGCCAGCAGCCAAGAGCGAAAACAGGGGGATGCCCAAGAGACCCAGTACTTC
NA TRBJ1-1 TRBV12-3/TRBV12-4 NA CASIRAGTNTEAFF TGTGCCAGCATTCGAGCCGGGACAAACACTGAAGCTTTCTTT
NA TRBJ1-4 TRBV5-1 NA CASSAEGVANEKLFF TGCGCCAGCAGCGCCGAGGGGGTTGCTAATGAAAAACTGTTTTTT
TRBD1 TRBJ2-7 TRBV5-1 few CASSYLRGTGSSYEQYF TGCGCCAGCAGCTATCTACGCGGGACAGGGAGTTCCTACGAGCAGTACTTC
NA TRBJ2-5 TRBV5-5 few CASSPEGAWETQYF TGTGCCAGCAGCCCCGAAGGCGCCTGGGAGACCCAGTACTTC
NA TRBJ1-2 TRBV4-3 few CASSQLGGARGPGYTF TGCGCCAGCAGCCAACTTGGGGGAGCGAGAGGGCCTGGCTACACCTTC
TRBD1 TRBJ1-2 TRBV28 NA CASSPDRKGYTF TGTGCCAGCAGTCCGGACAGGAAGGGCTACACCTTC
TRBD2 TRBJ2-5 TRBV6-1 NA CASSETSGRTQETQYF TGTGCCAGCAGTGAGACTAGCGGGCGGACACAAGAGACCCAGTACTTC